One and the same sample provided the 26 T cell receptor beta chains below, sequenced in a study of blood T cell repertoires in COVID-19. Only in-frame clones appear in the TCRdb table, and some are missing; sequencing was by immunoSEQ multiplex PCR. The sample holds fewer than 200,000 clones, about 90% seen once. Sequenced material: PBMCs or T cells enriched from blood (not recorded which). These receptor sequences come from a human donor with acute COVID-19. The donor label of this sample is uncertain.

The V and J genes are TRBV12-5 and TRBJ1-2; TRBD1 matches at 7 bases. In germline, CDR1 is LGHNT, CDR2 FRNRAP. With 6 bases clipped from V and 7 bases from J, the junction kept 14 bases outside the gene matches. The CDR3 runs 15 residues. Here the CDR3 DNA reads TGTGCTAGTGGGCTTGACGGGACAGACGATTTTGGCTACACCTTC. Protein sequence: CASGLDGTDDFGYTF.

Concerning this clone: At one of its ends the junction is not consistent with the germline gene, which may arise from a read error. The V gene is TRBV7-9, the J gene TRBJ2-6, with D tentatively TRBD2 (5 bases). The CDR3 covers 11 residues. Germline loops: CDR1 SEHNR, CDR2 FQNEAQ (reference sequence). The CDR3 sequence: CASSLSGSEAF. The CDR3 DNA follows: TGTGCCAGCAGCTTATCGGGTAGCGAGGCTTTC.

The chain joins TRBV2 to TRBJ2-6; 9 nucleotides align to TRBD1. V lost 4 bases to trimming and J lost 3 bases; unmatched junction nucleotides: 4. This CDR3 contains 16 residues. Germline V CDR1 and CDR2: SNHLY, FYNNEI. The chain's CDR3 is CASSVNRGLGANVLTF. DNA for the CDR3: TGTGCCAGCAGTGTTAACAGGGGGCTTGGGGCCAACGTCCTGACTTTC.

The chain is built from TRBV2 and TRBJ2-3; D might be TRBD1 (5 bases). The germline V gene has CDR1 SNHLY and CDR2 FYNNEI. Trimming shortened V by 8 bases and J by 6 bases, and 18 bases separated the two germline ends. This CDR3 region has 14 residues. The CDR3 reads CASPRVGPRDTQYF. CDR3 bases: TGTGCCAGCCCCAGGGTGGGGCCGAGGGATACGCAGTATTTT.

The CDR3, as DNA: TGTGCCAGCAGCTCCGGGACAGTTAGGGACGAGCAGTACTTC. Its translation is CASSSGTVRDEQYF. This chain connects TRBV11-3 to TRBJ2-7, with 7 positions matching TRBD1. The CDR3 is made up of 14 amino acids. V trimming: 4 bases; J trimming: 5 bases; junction bases outside the gene matches: 8. Germline lookup yields CDR1 SGHNT and CDR2 YENEEA.

The V call is TRBV5-1, the J call TRBJ2-3, with 7 positions matching TRBD1. V trimming: 2 bases; J trimming: 6 bases; junction bases outside the gene matches: 0. Germline V gene sequence: CDR1 SGHRS, CDR2 YFSETQ. The length of the CDR3 is 12 residues. The CDR3 DNA sequence: TGCGCCAGCAGCTTACAGGGGGATACGCAGTATTTT. Its protein is CASSLQGDTQYF. The whole variable domain, remainder taken from reference TRBV5-1 and TRBJ2-3, is KAGVTQTPRYLIKTRGQQVTLSCSPISGHRSVSWYQQTPGQGLQFLFEYFSETQRNKGNFPGRFSGRQFSNSRSEMNVSTLELGDSALYLCASSLQGDTQYFGPGTRLTVL.

This chain joins TRBV7-2 and TRBJ1-1; D is unclear. The CDR3 contains 15 residues. V dropped 1 base and J dropped 1 base, with 10 bases sitting between them. Germline-derived CDR1 and CDR2 are SGHTA and FQGNSA. The CDR3 spells CASSLGDRRNTEAFF. CDR3 nucleotides: TGTGCCAGCAGCTTAGGAGATAGAAGGAACACTGAAGCTTTCTTT.

V is TRBV5-6 and J is TRBJ2-7; TRBD2 matches at 13 bases. Unmatched junction bases numbered 13, after V lost 5 bases and J lost 5 bases. CDR1 is SGHDT and CDR2 is YYEEEE in the germline V gene. The CDR3 totals 17 residues. CDR3 coding DNA: TGTGCCAGCAGTTTTACTAGCGGGGGGGCGGGCTGGCACGAGCAGTACTTC. Translating it yields CASSFTSGGAGWHEQYF.

The chain links TRBV27 to TRBJ2-3, with D unclear. V was pared by 6 bases and J by 6 bases, with 7 bases between. Germline-derived CDR1 and CDR2 are MNHEY and SMNVEV (reference sequence). The CDR3 covers 11 residues. The CDR3 protein is CASSRWDTQYF. The CDR3, as DNA: TGTGCCAGCAGCCGGTGGGATACGCAGTATTTT.

J is TRBJ2-2 and V is TRBV18, with 9 nucleotides matching TRBD1. This CDR3 has 16 residues. Germline CDR1 is KGHSH and CDR2 is LQKENI. The J segment lost 5 bases and the V segment lost 2 bases, leaving 6 bases of the junction unmatched. The CDR3 DNA is TGTGCCAGCTCACCAGTGGGGACAGGGAATACCGGGGAGCTGTTTTTT. This sequence encodes CASSPVGTGNTGELFF.

The chain carries TRBV7-6 and TRBJ2-5; 13 bases map to TRBD2. This CDR3 is 16 amino acids long. The J segment lost 9 bases and the V segment lost 5 bases, leaving 12 bases of the junction unmatched. Germline V lookup: CDR1 SGHVS, CDR2 FNYEAQ. The CDR3 DNA sequence: TGTGCCAGCAGCCGAATTAGACTAGCGGGGGGTGGGGCCCAGTACTTC. It translates to CASSRIRLAGGGAQYF. Full variable domain (remainder filled in from reference TRBV7-6 and TRBJ2-5): GAGVSQSPRYKVTKRGQDVALRCDPISGHVSLYWYRQALGQGPEFLTYFNYEAQQDKSGLPNDRFSAERPEGSISTLTIQRTEQRDSAMYRCASSRIRLAGGGAQYFGPGTRLLVL.

CDR3 bases: TGTGCCAGTAGCCCCTTTCGGGGGGCCTCTGGAAACACCATATATTTT. Residues: CASSPFRGASGNTIYF. The chain is built from TRBV19 and TRBJ1-3; tentatively, D is TRBD1 (6 bases). The germline V gene encodes CDR1 LNHDA and CDR2 SQIVND (reference sequence). Trimming cost V 6 bases and J 0 bases, with 15 bases left between them. The CDR3 contains 16 residues.

The chain joins TRBV5-1 to TRBJ2-4, with D perhaps matching TRBD1 (6 bases). Germline lookup yields CDR1 SGHRS and CDR2 YFSETQ. The CDR3 contains 15 residues. Deletions cut 0 bases from V and 4 bases from J, with 11 bases between. CDR3 residues: CASSLEWGLKNIQYF. DNA of the CDR3: TGCGCCAGCAGCTTGGAGTGGGGGCTAAAAAACATTCAGTACTTC.

The V and J genes are TRBV7-9 and TRBJ1-1; D is unclear. The germline V gene has CDR1 SEHNR and CDR2 FQNEAQ (reference sequence). The CDR3 is 14 residues long. The V end lost 4 bases, the J end lost 7 bases, and 16 bases lay between the germline ends. This chain's CDR3 is CASSSRGGISEAFF. DNA of the CDR3: TGTGCCAGCAGCTCCCGAGGTGGTATTAGTGAAGCTTTCTTT.

This chain connects TRBV29-1 to TRBJ2-3; 8 nucleotides match TRBD2. The germline V gene encodes CDR1 SQVTM and CDR2 ANQGSEA. Trimming took 3 bases from V and 2 from J; bases not matched to a gene: 4. This CDR3 comprises 14 residues. CDR3 in DNA: TGCAGCGTTGATATTAGCGGGGTCACAGATACGCAGTATTTT. As protein: CSVDISGVTDTQYF.

The rearrangement uses TRBV7-6 and TRBJ1-1; 11 nucleotides align to TRBD1. Losses at the gene ends were 5 bases for V and 4 bases for J; bases not matched to a gene: 9. The CDR3 consists of 16 residues. Germline CDR1 is SGHVS and CDR2 is FNYEAQ. Here the CDR3 reads CASSPGQGARVTEAFF. In nucleotides, the CDR3 is TGTGCCAGCAGCCCTGGACAGGGGGCGCGGGTCACTGAAGCTTTCTTT.

This chain links TRBV5-1 with TRBJ2-1; weak D call: TRBD2 (6 bases). Deletions cut 2 bases from V and 0 bases from J, with 18 bases between. Germline-derived CDR1 and CDR2 are SGHRS and YFSETQ. There are 18 residues in the CDR3. The CDR3 is CASSFLRGGLGSYNEQFF. The CDR3 DNA is TGCGCCAGCAGCTTCCTCCGTGGGGGACTGGGCTCCTACAATGAGCAGTTCTTC.

The V call is TRBV6-5, the J call TRBJ1-2; no firm D call. This CDR3 is built from 14 residues. V lost 6 bases, J lost 7 bases, and 18 bases lay in between. Germline CDR1 and CDR2: MNHEY and SVGAGI. CDR3 coding DNA: TGTGCCAGCAGGGGTGTGGGGAGAAGCGTTGGCTACACCTTC. Translation: CASRGVGRSVGYTF.

V is TRBV28 and J is TRBJ1-1; possibly TRBD1 for D (5 bases). The CDR3 is 15 amino acids. The V end was cut by 8 bases, the J end by 0 bases, with 16 bases between. Germline CDR1 is MDHEN and CDR2 is SYDVKM. CDR3 sequence reads: CASFGSGGMNTEAFF. DNA for the CDR3: TGTGCCAGCTTTGGCAGCGGGGGGATGAACACTGAAGCTTTCTTT.

Comments on this clone: Other nucleotide sequences from this sample produce the same CDR3. The chain links TRBV20-1 to TRBJ1-6; D might be TRBD1 (6 bases). The germline gives CDR1 DFQATT, CDR2 SNEGSKA (reference sequence). The CDR3 runs to 14 residues. V was trimmed by 3 bases and J by 10 bases, leaving 16 bases between them. Here the CDR3 DNA reads TGCAGTGCTAGTAGGGGAGGGGGTGGCTCACCCCTCCACTTT. It yields the protein CSASRGGGGSPLHF.

The chain uses TRBV5-4 and TRBJ1-4; D gene uncertain. The germline gives CDR1 SGHNT, CDR2 YYREEE (reference sequence). The CDR3 spans 16 residues. V was shortened by 1 base and J by 0 bases, with 10 bases between the two germline ends. CDR3 DNA sequence: TGTGCCAGCAGCTTGAGTGCGGGCACAACTAATGAAAAACTGTTTTTT. Its translation is CASSLSAGTTNEKLFF.

This chain links TRBV30 with TRBJ1-1; D might be TRBD1 (6 bases). CDR3 size: 13 residues. Germline-derived CDR1 and CDR2 are GTSNPN and SVGIG (reference sequence). V shed 4 bases and J shed 1 base, with 10 bases lying between them. The CDR3 is CAWIRTANTEAFF. The CDR3 nucleotides are TGTGCCTGGATTCGGACAGCGAACACTGAAGCTTTCTTT.

V usage is TRBV30 and J usage is TRBJ1-1; no firm D call. This CDR3 is built from 14 residues. Germline assignment: CDR1 GTSNPN and CDR2 SVGIG (reference sequence). V shed 0 bases and J shed 1 base, with 9 bases lying between them. The CDR3 region is CAWSVAAGNTEAFF. The CDR3 DNA follows: TGTGCCTGGAGTGTTGCCGCGGGGAACACTGAAGCTTTCTTT.

The CDR3 DNA follows: TGCGCCAGCAGCTTCCTGGGGGCGGGCGACGAGCAGTACTTC. Translating gives CASSFLGAGDEQYF. The chain links TRBV5-1 to TRBJ2-7, with D possibly TRBD1 on 6 matching bases. The CDR3 extends over 14 amino acids. Germline CDR1 SGHRS, CDR2 YFSETQ. Trimming stripped 2 bases from V and 5 bases from J, with 14 bases between.

This rearrangement joins TRBV19 to TRBJ2-5, with 7 bases that match TRBD1. The CDR3 sequence is 13 residues long. The germline V gene has CDR1 LNHDA and CDR2 SQIVND (reference sequence). The V and J ends lost 5 bases and 5 bases, in that order; junction bases with no gene match: 5. DNA of the CDR3: TGTGCCAGTAGTTCGACAGGGTTGGAGACCCAGTACTTC. As protein: CASSSTGLETQYF.

This chain joins TRBV5-4 and TRBJ2-3, with D hard to call. The CDR3 is 14 amino acids. Germline V CDR1 and CDR2: SGHNT, YYREEE (reference sequence). V shed 4 bases and J shed 4 bases, with 13 bases lying between them. The CDR3: CASSLARLADTQYF. The CDR3 nucleotides are TGTGCCAGCAGCCTTGCTAGGCTGGCAGATACGCAGTATTTT.